The 19 T cell receptor beta chains given below trace back to one sample, sequenced in a study of cytomegalovirus exposure and HLA in healthy donors. Vbeta (60) and Jbeta (13) primers were used in the PCR. Using immunoSEQ multiplex PCR, the repertoire was profiled, and TCRdb retains in-frame clones only, with some absent. This table holds about 190,000 clones, over 80% found once. Material: PBMCs. The receptors derive from a man aged 35 to 55 in good health and CMV-seropositive.

The chain uses TRBV7-9 and TRBJ2-1, with TRBD2 matching 8 bases. CDR3 length: 15 residues. V gave up 5 bases and J gave up 8 bases; unmatched junction bases: 11. Germline CDR1 SEHNR, CDR2 FQNEAQ (reference sequence). Here the CDR3 reads CASSTTGTSRYEQFF. For the CDR3, the DNA is TGTGCCAGCAGCACAACCGGGACTAGTCGGTATGAGCAGTTCTTC.

The V gene is TRBV7-8, the J gene TRBJ2-4, with 7 bases aligning to TRBD1. After removal of 4 bases from V and 14 bases from J, the junction contained 8 bases not matched to a gene. CDR3 size: 12 residues. Germline CDR1 reads SGHVS; CDR2 reads FQNEAQ. This chain's CDR3 is CASSSTGDREYF. The CDR3 DNA reads TGTGCCAGCAGCTCGACTGGGGACAGAGAGTACTTC. Full variable domain (outside the CDR3, taken from reference TRBV7-8 and TRBJ2-4): GAGVSQSPRYKVAKRGQDVALRCDPISGHVSLFWYQQALGQGPEFLTYFQNEAQLDKSGLPSDRFFAERPEGSVSTLKIQRTQQEDSAVYLCASSSTGDREYFGAGTRLSVL.

The rearrangement links TRBV7-9 to TRBJ1-2; possible D gene TRBD1, 6 bases. Germline V gene data show CDR1 as SEHNR and CDR2 as FQNEAQ (reference sequence). This CDR3 spans 15 amino acids. Trimming left V 1 base short and J 2 bases short, with 11 bases between. This CDR3 reads CASSLETGPNYGYTF. DNA for the CDR3: TGTGCCAGCAGCTTAGAGACAGGCCCGAACTATGGCTACACCTTC.

The gene calls are TRBV4-1 and TRBJ2-5; D is unclear. The ends were cut back, 1 base at V and 4 bases at J, with 4 bases in the middle. The length of the CDR3 is 12 residues. CDR1 is MGHRA, CDR2 YSYEKL, per germline. CDR3 DNA: TGCGCCAGCAGCCAAGCGGGAGAGACCCAGTACTTC. Amino acids: CASSQAGETQYF.

The rearrangement links TRBV27 to TRBJ1-5, with TRBD1 matching over 7 bases. The trim removed 6 bases at V and 3 bases at J, leaving 14 bases unmatched. This CDR3 is built from 17 residues. Germline V gene lookup returns CDR1 MNHEY and CDR2 SMNVEV (reference sequence). The CDR3 DNA follows: TGTGCCAGCAGCCCGACCAAGACAGGGTGGGTCAATCAGCCCCAGCATTTT. Protein sequence: CASSPTKTGWVNQPQHF.

Only one count was recorded for this clone. The J gene is TRBJ2-4, the V gene TRBV7-3; perhaps TRBD1 as D (6 bases). The germline CDR1 and CDR2 sequences are SGHTA and FQGTGA. This CDR3 comprises 17 residues. The ends were cut back, 1 base at V and 3 bases at J, with 16 bases in the middle. CDR3 sequence reads: CASSLNGGIGGKNIQYF. The CDR3 bases are TGTGCCAGCAGCTTAAATGGGGGCATAGGGGGCAAAAACATTCAGTACTTC. Filled out from reference TRBV7-3 and TRBJ2-4, the complete variable domain reads GAGVSQTPSNKVTEKGKYVELRCDPISGHTALYWYRQSLGQGPEFLIYFQGTGAADDSGLPNDRFFAVRPEGSVSTLKIQRTERGDSAVYLCASSLNGGIGGKNIQYFGAGTRLSVL.

The V gene is TRBV5-4, the J gene TRBJ2-7; maybe TRBD2 (5 bases). The CDR3 loop spans 13 amino acids. V dropped 4 bases and J dropped 3 bases, with 11 bases sitting between them. The V gene's germline CDR1 is SGHNT and CDR2 YYREEE (reference sequence). CDR3 bases: TGTGCCAGCAGCACGCCGGGGAGCTACGAGCAGTACTTC. This gives the protein CASSTPGSYEQYF.

This sequence joins TRBV5-4 and TRBJ2-7; weak D call: TRBD1 (6 bases). Germline V gives CDR1 SGHNT, CDR2 YYREEE (reference sequence). Trimming pared 0 bases from V and 3 bases from J, leaving 10 bases between. This CDR3 spans 14 amino acids. CDR3 protein: CASSLGQARYEQYF. The CDR3 DNA reads TGTGCCAGCAGCTTGGGACAGGCCCGCTACGAGCAGTACTTC.

V and J are TRBV6-5 and TRBJ2-5, with 11 bases fitting TRBD1. The end of the DNA fits TRBJ2-7 better, so the J call may be wrong. In germline, CDR1 is MNHEY, CDR2 SVGAGI. This CDR3 has 15 residues. The CDR3 DNA is TGTGCCAGCAGTTACCTCGGGACAGGGGGCTACGAGCAGTACTTC. It specifies CASSYLGTGGYEQYF.

In its sample, this clone was seen once. V and J are TRBV29-1 and TRBJ1-1; possibly TRBD1 for D (6 bases). The CDR3 has 13 residues. V was cut by 5 bases and J by 1 base, with 11 bases left in between. Germline V gives CDR1 SQVTM, CDR2 ANQGSEA. The CDR3 reads CSVNDRSNTEAFF. The CDR3 DNA reads TGCAGCGTTAACGACAGGTCGAACACTGAAGCTTTCTTT.

The V and J genes are TRBV4-3 and TRBJ2-1, with 16 bases fitting TRBD2. The germline CDR1 and CDR2 sequences are LGHNA and YSLEER. The CDR3 is made up of 17 amino acids. V was pared by 3 bases and J by 4 bases, with 3 bases of the junction left unmatched. The CDR3 nucleotides read TGCGCCAGCAGCCAGGGACTAGCGGGGGGGCGATACAATGAGCAGTTCTTC. Amino acids: CASSQGLAGGRYNEQFF.

The chain carries TRBV29-1 and TRBJ1-5; the match to TRBD1 covers 9 bases. V shed 6 bases, J shed 5 bases, and the junction held 5 bases outside the gene matches. This CDR3 comprises 13 residues. Germline V gene lookup returns CDR1 SQVTM and CDR2 ANQGSEA. Here the CDR3 DNA reads TGCAGCGTGGGGACAGGGCACTATCAGCCCCAGCATTTT. It specifies CSVGTGHYQPQHF.

DNA of the CDR3: TGTGCCAGCAGCTTGAGTTGGGCCAGGGGGCGCGATCAGCCCCAGCATTTT. Translating it yields CASSLSWARGRDQPQHF. The V call is TRBV5-6, the J call TRBJ1-5, with 8 bases identical to TRBD1. The ends lost 1 base at V and 5 bases at J; junction bases unmatched: 11. The CDR3 runs 17 residues. CDR1 and CDR2 from the germline V gene are SGHDT and YYEEEE.

The chain links TRBV2 to TRBJ2-5; TRBD1 matches at 11 bases. Germline CDR1 is SNHLY and CDR2 is FYNNEI. This CDR3 has 16 amino acids. V was pared by 4 bases and J by 1 base, with 5 bases of the junction left unmatched. The CDR3 DNA follows: TGTGCCAGCAGTGCGTTCGGGACAGGGGGCCAAGAGACCCAGTACTTC. This translates into CASSAFGTGGQETQYF.

Notes on this clone: Germline is not matched at one junction end, which may reflect a read error. This rearrangement joins TRBV2 to TRBJ2-7; TRBD1 agrees at 8 bases. The length of the CDR3 is 11 residues. CDR1 and CDR2 (germline): SNHLY, FYNNEI. The CDR3 DNA reads as TGTGCCAGCAGTGACAACAGGGGGACTTATTTC. This codes for CASSDNRGTYF.

The chain employs TRBV7-2 and TRBJ1-2; D is ambiguous. CDR3 length equals 15 residues. CDR1 and CDR2 (germline): SGHTA, FQGNSA. Trimming removed 2 bases from V and 0 bases from J, with 10 bases in between. The CDR3 DNA follows: TGTGCCAGCAGCTTAAGAGCCGTAGCTAACTATGGCTACACCTTC. This encodes CASSLRAVANYGYTF.

This clone appeared a few times. The chain carries TRBV5-4 and TRBJ2-2; 8 bases agree with TRBD2. Germline V CDR1 and CDR2: SGHNT, YYREEE (reference sequence). This CDR3 region has 17 residues. J gave up 0 bases and V 1 base, and 5 bases lay outside the gene matches. Written as DNA, the CDR3 is TGTGCCAGCAGCTTGCGAGCGGGGGTTACGAACACCGGGGAGCTGTTTTTT. Amino acids: CASSLRAGVTNTGELFF.

The rearrangement uses TRBV2 and TRBJ2-3; possible D gene TRBD2, 5 bases. The CDR3 runs 13 residues. The V and J ends lost 5 bases and 1 base respectively, with 7 bases between them. CDR1 and CDR2 (germline): SNHLY, FYNNEI. The CDR3 DNA reads TGTGCCAGCAGTTGGCGGGGCACAGATACGCAGTATTTT. Residues: CASSWRGTDTQYF.

The chain couples TRBV7-3 to TRBJ2-3; 7 positions match TRBD1. With V trimmed by 4 bases and J by 6 bases, 7 bases remained unmatched. This CDR3 is built from 14 residues. Germline values: CDR1 SGHTA, CDR2 FQGTGA. The CDR3 loop reads CASSSHSTGDTQYF. DNA of the CDR3: TGTGCCAGCAGCTCCCACTCGACAGGGGATACGCAGTATTTT.